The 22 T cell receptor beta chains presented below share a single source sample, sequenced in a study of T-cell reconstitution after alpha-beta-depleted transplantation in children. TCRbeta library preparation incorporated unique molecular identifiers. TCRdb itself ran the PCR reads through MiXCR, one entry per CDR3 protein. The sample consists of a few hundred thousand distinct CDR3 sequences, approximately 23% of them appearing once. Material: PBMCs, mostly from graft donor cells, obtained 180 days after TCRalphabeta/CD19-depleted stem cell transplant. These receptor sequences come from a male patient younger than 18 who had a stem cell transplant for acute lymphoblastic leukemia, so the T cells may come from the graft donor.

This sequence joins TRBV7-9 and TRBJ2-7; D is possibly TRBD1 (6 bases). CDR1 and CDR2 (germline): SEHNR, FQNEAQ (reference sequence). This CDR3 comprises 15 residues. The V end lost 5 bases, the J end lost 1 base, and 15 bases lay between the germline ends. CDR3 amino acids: CASSPHGTPSYEQYF. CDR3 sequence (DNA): TGTGCCAGCAGCCCCCACGGGACACCGTCCTACGAGCAGTACTTC.

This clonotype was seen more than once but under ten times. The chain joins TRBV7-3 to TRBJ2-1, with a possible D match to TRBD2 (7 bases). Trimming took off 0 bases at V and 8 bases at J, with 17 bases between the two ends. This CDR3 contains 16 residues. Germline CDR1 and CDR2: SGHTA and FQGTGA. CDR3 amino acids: CASSLTGGRARDEQFF. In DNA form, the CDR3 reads TGTGCCAGCAGCTTAACAGGGGGGAGGGCCAGGGATGAGCAGTTCTTC.

CDR3 sequence: CASSLTIIREQYF. The CDR3 DNA follows: TGTGCCAGCAGCTTAACCATTATCCGTGAGCAGTACTTC. V usage is TRBV7-6 and J usage is TRBJ2-7; no firm D call. This CDR3 is built from 13 residues. V was pared by 2 bases and J by 7 bases, with 12 bases between. Per the germline V gene, CDR1 is SGHVS and CDR2 is FNYEAQ.

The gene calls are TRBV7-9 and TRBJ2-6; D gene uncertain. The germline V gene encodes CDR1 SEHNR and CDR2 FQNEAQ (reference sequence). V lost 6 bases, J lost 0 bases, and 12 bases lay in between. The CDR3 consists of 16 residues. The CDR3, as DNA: TGTGCCAGCAGGGCAGGTTACTACTCTGGGGCCAACGTCCTGACTTTC. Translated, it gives CASRAGYYSGANVLTF.

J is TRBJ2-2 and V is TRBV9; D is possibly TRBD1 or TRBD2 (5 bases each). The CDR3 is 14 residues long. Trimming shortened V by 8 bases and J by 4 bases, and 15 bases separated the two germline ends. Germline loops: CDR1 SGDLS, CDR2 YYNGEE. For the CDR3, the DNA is TGTGCCAGTACTTGGGACGGCCTCACCGGGGAGCTGTTTTTT. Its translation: CASTWDGLTGELFF.

The CDR3 bases are TGCAGTGCTGCTAGGACTAGCGGCTACAATGAGCAGTTCTTC. Its translation: CSAARTSGYNEQFF. The chain couples TRBV20-1 to TRBJ2-1; 10 nucleotides agree with TRBD2. CDR3 size: 14 residues. Trimming at V came to 5 bases and at J to 3 bases, leaving 4 bases not matched to a gene. The V gene's germline CDR1 is DFQATT and CDR2 SNEGSKA (reference sequence).

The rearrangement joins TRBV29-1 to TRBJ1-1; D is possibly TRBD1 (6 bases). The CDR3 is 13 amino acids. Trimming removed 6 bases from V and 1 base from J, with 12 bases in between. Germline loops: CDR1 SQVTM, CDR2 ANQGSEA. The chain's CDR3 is CSVHRDRNTEAFF. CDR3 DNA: TGCAGCGTCCACAGGGATAGGAACACTGAAGCTTTCTTT.

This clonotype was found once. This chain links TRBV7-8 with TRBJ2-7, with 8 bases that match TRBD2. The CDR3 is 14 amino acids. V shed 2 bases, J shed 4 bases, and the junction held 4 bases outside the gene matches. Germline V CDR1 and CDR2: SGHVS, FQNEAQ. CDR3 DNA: TGTGCCAGCAGCTTAAGCGGGAGACGATACGAGCAGTACTTC. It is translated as CASSLSGRRYEQYF.

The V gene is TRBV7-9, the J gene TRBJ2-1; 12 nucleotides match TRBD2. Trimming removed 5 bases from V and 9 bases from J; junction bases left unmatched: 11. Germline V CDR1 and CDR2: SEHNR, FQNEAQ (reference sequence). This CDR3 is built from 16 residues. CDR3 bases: TGTGCCAGCAGCCTACCCCTAGCGGGAGGGAATATTGAGCAGTTCTTC. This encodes CASSLPLAGGNIEQFF. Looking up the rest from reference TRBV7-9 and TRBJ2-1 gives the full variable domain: DTGVSQNPRHKITKRGQNVTFRCDPISEHNRLYWYRQTLGQGPEFLTYFQNEAQLEKSRLLSDRFSAERPKGSFSTLEIQRTEQGDSAMYLCASSLPLAGGNIEQFFGPGTRLTVL.

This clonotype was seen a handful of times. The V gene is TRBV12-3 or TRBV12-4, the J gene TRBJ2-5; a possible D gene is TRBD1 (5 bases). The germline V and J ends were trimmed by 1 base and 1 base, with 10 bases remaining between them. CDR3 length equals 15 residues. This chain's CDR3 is CASSLGTGRQETQYF. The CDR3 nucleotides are TGTGCCAGCAGTTTAGGAACAGGACGCCAAGAGACCCAGTACTTC.

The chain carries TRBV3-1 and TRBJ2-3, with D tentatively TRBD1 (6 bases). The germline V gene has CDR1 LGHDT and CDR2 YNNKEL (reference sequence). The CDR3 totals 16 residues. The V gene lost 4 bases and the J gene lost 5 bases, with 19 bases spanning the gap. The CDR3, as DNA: TGTGCCAGCAGCCGAGAAGCGAGGGGGACACAAGATACGCAGTATTTT. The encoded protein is CASSREARGTQDTQYF.

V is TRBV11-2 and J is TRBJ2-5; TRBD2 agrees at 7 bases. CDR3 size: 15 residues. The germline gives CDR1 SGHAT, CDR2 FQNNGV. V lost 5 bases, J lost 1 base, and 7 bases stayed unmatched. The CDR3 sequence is CASSPSASGQETQYF. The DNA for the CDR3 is TGTGCCAGCAGCCCGTCTGCTAGCGGCCAAGAGACCCAGTACTTC. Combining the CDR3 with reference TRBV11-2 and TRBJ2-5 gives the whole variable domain EAGVAQSPRYKIIEKRQSVAFWCNPISGHATLYWYQQILGQGPKLLIQFQNNGVVDDSQLPKDRFSAERLKGVDSTLKIQPAKLEDSAVYLCASSPSASGQETQYFGPGTRLLVL.

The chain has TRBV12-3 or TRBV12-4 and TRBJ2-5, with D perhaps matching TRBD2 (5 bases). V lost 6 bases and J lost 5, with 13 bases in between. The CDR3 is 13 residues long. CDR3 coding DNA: TGTGCCAGCAGGGACCCTACGGGGGAGACCCAGTACTTC. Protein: CASRDPTGETQYF.

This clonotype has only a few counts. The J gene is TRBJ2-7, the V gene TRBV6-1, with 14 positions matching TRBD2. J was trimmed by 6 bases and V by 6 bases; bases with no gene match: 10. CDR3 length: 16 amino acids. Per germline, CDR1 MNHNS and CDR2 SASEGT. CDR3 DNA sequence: TGTGCCAGCAGGGACCTGGGACTAGCGGGAGTTTCCGAGCAGTACTTC. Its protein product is CASRDLGLAGVSEQYF.

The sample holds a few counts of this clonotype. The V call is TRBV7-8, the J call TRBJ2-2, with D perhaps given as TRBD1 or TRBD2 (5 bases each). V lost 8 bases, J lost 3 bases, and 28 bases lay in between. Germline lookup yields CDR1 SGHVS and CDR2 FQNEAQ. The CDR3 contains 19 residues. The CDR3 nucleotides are TGTGCCAGCGTTTGGGTTGGGCCAGCGGTGCTAGGGGACACCGGGGAGCTGTTTTTT. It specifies CASVWVGPAVLGDTGELFF.

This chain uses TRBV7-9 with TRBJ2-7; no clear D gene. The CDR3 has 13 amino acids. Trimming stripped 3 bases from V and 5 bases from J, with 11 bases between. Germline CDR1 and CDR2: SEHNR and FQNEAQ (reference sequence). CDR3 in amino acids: CASSFPPRDEQYF. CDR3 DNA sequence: TGTGCCAGCAGCTTTCCCCCTAGGGACGAGCAGTACTTC. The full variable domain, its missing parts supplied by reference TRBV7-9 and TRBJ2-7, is DTGVSQNPRHKITKRGQNVTFRCDPISEHNRLYWYRQTLGQGPEFLTYFQNEAQLEKSRLLSDRFSAERPKGSFSTLEIQRTEQGDSAMYLCASSFPPRDEQYFGPGTRLTVT.

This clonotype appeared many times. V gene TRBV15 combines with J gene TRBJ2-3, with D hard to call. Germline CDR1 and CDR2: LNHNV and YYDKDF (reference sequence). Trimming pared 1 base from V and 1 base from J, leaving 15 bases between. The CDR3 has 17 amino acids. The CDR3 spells CATSRGNLGRGTDTQYF. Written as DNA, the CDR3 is TGTGCCACCAGCAGAGGGAACCTTGGTCGTGGCACAGATACGCAGTATTTT.

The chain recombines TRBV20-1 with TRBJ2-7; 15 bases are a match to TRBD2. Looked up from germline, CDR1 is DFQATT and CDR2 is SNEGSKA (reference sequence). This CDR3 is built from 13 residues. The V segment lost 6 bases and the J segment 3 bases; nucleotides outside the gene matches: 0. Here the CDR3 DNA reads TGCAGTGCGGGACTAGCGGGAGGCTACGAGCAGTACTTC. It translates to CSAGLAGGYEQYF.

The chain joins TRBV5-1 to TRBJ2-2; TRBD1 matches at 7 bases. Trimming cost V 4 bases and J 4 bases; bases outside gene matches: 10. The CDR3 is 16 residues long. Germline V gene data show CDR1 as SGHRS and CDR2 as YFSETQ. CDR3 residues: CASSILTGVLTGELFF. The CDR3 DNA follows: TGCGCCAGCAGCATTCTAACAGGGGTCCTCACCGGGGAGCTGTTTTTT.

CDR3 loop: CASRAGTRTYQETQYF. In DNA form, the CDR3 reads TGTGCCAGCAGGGCCGGGACAAGAACGTACCAAGAGACCCAGTACTTC. The rearrangement joins TRBV12-3 or TRBV12-4 to TRBJ2-5; TRBD1 is a possible D gene (6 bases). The CDR3 is 16 amino acids. The V end was cut by 6 bases, the J end by 0 bases, with 17 bases between.

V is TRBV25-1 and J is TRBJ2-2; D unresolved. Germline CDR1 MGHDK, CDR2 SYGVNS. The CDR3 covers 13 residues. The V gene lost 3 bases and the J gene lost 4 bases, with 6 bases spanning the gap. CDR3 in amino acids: CASSEFITGELFF. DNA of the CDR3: TGTGCCAGCAGTGAGTTTATCACCGGGGAGCTGTTTTTT.

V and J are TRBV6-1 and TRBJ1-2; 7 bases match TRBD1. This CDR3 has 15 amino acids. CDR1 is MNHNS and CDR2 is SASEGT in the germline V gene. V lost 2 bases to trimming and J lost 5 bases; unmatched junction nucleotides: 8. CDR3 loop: CASSERTGQQYGYTF. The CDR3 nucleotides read TGTGCCAGCAGTGAAAGAACGGGACAGCAGTATGGCTACACCTTC.